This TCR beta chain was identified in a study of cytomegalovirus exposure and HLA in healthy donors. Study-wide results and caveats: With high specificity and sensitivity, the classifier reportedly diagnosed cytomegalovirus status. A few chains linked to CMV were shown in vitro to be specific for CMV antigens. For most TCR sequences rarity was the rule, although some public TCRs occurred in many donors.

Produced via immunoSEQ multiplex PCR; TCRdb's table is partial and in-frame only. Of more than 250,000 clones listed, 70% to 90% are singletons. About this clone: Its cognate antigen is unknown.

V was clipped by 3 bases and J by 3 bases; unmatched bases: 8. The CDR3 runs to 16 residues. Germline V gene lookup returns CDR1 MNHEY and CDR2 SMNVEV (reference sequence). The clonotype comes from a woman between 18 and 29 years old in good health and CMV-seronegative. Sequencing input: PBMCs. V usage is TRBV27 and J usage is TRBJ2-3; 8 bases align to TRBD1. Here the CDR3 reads CASSFQDRVGTDTQYF. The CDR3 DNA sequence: TGTGCCAGCAGTTTCCAGGACAGGGTTGGAACAGATACGCAGTATTTT.